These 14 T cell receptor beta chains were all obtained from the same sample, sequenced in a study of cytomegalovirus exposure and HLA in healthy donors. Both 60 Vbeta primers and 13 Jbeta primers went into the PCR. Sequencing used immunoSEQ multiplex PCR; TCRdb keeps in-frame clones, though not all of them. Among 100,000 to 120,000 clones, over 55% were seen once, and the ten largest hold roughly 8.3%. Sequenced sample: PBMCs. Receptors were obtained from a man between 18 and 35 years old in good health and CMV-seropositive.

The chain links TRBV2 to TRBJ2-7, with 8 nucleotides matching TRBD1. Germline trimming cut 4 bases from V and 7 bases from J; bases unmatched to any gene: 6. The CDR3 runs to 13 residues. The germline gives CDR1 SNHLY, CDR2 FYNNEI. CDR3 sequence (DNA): TGTGCCAGCAGTGTAAACAGGGGGTGTGAGCAGTACGTC. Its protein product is CASSVNRGCEQYV.

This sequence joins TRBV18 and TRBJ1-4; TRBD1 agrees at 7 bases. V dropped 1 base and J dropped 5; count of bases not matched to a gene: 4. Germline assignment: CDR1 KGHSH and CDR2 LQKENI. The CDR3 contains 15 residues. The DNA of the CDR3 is TGTGCCAGCTCACCACTAAGGGACAGAAATGAAAAACTGTTTTTT. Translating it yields CASSPLRDRNEKLFF.

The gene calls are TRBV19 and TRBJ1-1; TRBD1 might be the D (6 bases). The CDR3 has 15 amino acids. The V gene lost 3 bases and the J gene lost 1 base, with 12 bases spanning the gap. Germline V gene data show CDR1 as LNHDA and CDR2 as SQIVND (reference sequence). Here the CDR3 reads CASSIFGQTNTEAFF. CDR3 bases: TGTGCCAGTAGTATTTTCGGACAGACGAACACTGAAGCTTTCTTT.

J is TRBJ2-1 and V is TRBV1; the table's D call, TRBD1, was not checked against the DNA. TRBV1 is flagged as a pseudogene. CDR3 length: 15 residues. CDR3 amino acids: CTSGNRGLFSDEQFF. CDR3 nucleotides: TGCACCAGCGGAAACAGGGGTTTATTTTCCGATGAGCAGTTCTTC.

The CDR3 DNA is TGTGCCAGCAGCTTAGCCCCTCAGGTTAGGGGATTAGGTGAGACCCAGTACTTC. Residues: CASSLAPQVRGLGETQYF. The chain links TRBV13 to TRBJ2-5; D perhaps matches TRBD1 (5 bases). The V end was cut by 1 base, the J end by 5 bases, with 23 bases between. The CDR3 has 18 residues. CDR1 and CDR2 (germline): PRHDT, FYEKMQ (reference sequence).

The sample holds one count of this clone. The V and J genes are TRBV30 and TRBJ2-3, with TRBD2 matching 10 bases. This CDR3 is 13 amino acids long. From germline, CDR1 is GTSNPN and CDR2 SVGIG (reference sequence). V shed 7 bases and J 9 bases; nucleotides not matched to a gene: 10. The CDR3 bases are TGTGCCTATTCCGGGACTAGCGTTAAGACGCAGTATTTT. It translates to CAYSGTSVKTQYF.

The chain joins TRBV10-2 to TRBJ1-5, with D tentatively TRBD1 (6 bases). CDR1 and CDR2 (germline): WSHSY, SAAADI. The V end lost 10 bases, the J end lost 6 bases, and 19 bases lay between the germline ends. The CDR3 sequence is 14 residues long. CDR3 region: CANGNSGAGQPQHF. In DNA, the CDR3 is TGCGCCAACGGAAACTCAGGGGCCGGTCAGCCCCAGCATTTT.

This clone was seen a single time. CDR3 residues: CASSYSSGNYGYTF. The CDR3 DNA sequence: TGTGCCAGCAGTTACAGTTCAGGGAACTATGGCTACACCTTC. J is TRBJ1-2 and V is TRBV6-5, with D perhaps matching TRBD1 (5 bases). Germline lookup yields CDR1 MNHEY and CDR2 SVGAGI. The V end lost 2 bases, the J end lost 2 bases, and 9 bases lay between the germline ends. The CDR3 runs 14 residues.

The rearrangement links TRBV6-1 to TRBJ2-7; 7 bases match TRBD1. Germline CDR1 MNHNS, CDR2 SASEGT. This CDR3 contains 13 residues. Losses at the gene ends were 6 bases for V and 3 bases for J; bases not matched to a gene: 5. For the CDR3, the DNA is TGTGCCAGCAGAGAGGGACAGATCTACGAGCAGTACTTC. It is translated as CASREGQIYEQYF.

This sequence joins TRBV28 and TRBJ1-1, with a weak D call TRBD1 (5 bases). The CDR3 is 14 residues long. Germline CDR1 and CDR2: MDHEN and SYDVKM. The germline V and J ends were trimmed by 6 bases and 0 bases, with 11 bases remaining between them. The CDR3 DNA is TGTGCCAGCAGAATCAGGGACTTGAACACTGAAGCTTTCTTT. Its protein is CASRIRDLNTEAFF.

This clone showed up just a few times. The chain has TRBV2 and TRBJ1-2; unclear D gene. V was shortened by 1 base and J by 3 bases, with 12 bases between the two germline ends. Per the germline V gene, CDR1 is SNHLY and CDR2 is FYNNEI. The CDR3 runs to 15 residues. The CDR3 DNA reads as TGTGCCAGCAGTGAAGGAAAGGCGGAGCACTATGGCTACACCTTC. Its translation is CASSEGKAEHYGYTF.

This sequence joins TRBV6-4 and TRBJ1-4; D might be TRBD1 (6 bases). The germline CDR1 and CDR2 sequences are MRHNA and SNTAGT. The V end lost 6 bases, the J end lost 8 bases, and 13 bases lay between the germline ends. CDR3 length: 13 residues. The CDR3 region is CASRTYRGEKLFF. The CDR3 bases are TGTGCCAGCAGGACCTATAGGGGGGAAAAACTGTTTTTT.

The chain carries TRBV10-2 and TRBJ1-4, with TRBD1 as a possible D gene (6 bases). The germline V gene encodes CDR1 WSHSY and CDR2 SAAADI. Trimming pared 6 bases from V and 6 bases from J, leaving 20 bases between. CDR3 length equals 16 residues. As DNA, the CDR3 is TGCGCCAGCAGCAACACAGGGTGGCTGGGACATGAAAAACTGTTTTTT. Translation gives CASSNTGWLGHEKLFF.

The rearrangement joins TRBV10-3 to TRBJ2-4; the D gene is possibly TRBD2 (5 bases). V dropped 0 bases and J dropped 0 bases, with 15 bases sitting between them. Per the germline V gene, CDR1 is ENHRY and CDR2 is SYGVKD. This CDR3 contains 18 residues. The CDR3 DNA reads TGTGCCATCAGTGAGTCGGCGGGCAGCCCACTAGCCAAAAACATTCAGTACTTC. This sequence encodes CAISESAGSPLAKNIQYF.